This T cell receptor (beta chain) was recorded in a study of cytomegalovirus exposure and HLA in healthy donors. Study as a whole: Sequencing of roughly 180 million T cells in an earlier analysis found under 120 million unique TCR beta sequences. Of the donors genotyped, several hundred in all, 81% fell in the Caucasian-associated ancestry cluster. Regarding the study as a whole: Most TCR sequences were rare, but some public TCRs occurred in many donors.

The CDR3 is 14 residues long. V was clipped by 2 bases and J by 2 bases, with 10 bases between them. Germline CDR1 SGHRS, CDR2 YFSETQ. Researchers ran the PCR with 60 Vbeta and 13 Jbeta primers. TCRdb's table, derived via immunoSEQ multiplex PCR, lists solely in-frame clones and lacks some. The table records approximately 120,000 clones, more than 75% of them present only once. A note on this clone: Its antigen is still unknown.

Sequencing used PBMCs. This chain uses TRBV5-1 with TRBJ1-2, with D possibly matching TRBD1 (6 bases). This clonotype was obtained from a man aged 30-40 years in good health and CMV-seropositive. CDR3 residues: CASSFGTQNYGYTF. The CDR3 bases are TGCGCCAGCAGCTTTGGGACACAAAACTATGGCTACACCTTC.